The 4 T cell receptor beta chains presented below share a single source sample, sequenced in a study of CD8+CD57+ T cells in acquired aplastic anemia (dated by TCRdb to about 2018). Sequencing instrument: Illumina HiSeq 2000. Genomic DNA served as template for TCR beta VDJ combination and CDR3 sequence profiling. TCRdb applied fastp at Q25 and MiXCR to the public reads, then kept only in-frame beta chains. Rows merge per CDR3 protein into single entries with the most common DNA and genes. The sample table contains fewer than 200,000 distinct CDR3 sequences; only one count was recorded for over 40% of them. Roughly 1.8% of the sample lies in the top ten. Flow cytometry had shown CD8+CD57+ cell expansion in the patients selected for sequencing. The sequencing input was sorted CD4+, CD8+, or CD8+CD57+ T cells (not recorded which) from PBMCs. These receptors all come from a human donor with aplastic anemia.

The J gene is TRBJ1-6, the V gene TRBV20-1; TRBD1 aligns across 12 bases. The junction had 8 bases not matched to a gene; V was cut back by 5 bases and J by 9 bases. The CDR3 has 15 residues. Germline V CDR1 and CDR2: DFQATT, SNEGSKA (reference sequence). The CDR3 nucleotides are TGCAGTGCTGCCCGGGACAGGGGGCTAGGTTCACCCCTCCACTTT. As protein: CSAARDRGLGSPLHF.

The chain employs TRBV12-3 or TRBV12-4 and TRBJ1-3; D remains ambiguous. The V end was cut by 4 bases, the J end by 0 bases, with 13 bases between. The CDR3 runs 16 residues. The CDR3 DNA reads as TGTGCCAGCAGTTCCCTGCGGGCCCTCTCTGGAAACACCATATATTTT. Its protein product is CASSSLRALSGNTIYF.

The rearrangement uses TRBV7-6 and TRBJ2-2, with D maybe TRBD2 (6 bases). The CDR3 extends over 18 amino acids. Trimming took 5 bases from V and 4 from J, leaving 23 bases between them. Germline CDR1 SGHVS, CDR2 FNYEAQ. The CDR3 protein is CASSPAMVSGVSTGELFF. The CDR3 DNA follows: TGTGCCAGCAGCCCCGCCATGGTGTCGGGGGTGAGCACCGGGGAGCTGTTTTTT. The full variable domain, in which reference TRBV7-6 and TRBJ2-2 provide the parts outside the CDR3, is GAGVSQSPRYKVTKRGQDVALRCDPISGHVSLYWYRQALGQGPEFLTYFNYEAQQDKSGLPNDRFSAERPEGSISTLTIQRTEQRDSAMYRCASSPAMVSGVSTGELFFGEGSRLTVL.

V usage is TRBV20-1 and J usage is TRBJ2-7, with TRBD1 matching over 8 bases. The CDR3 runs 16 residues. Trimming cost V 0 bases and J 4 bases; bases outside gene matches: 11. Per germline, CDR1 DFQATT and CDR2 SNEGSKA (reference sequence). CDR3 residues: CSARDFRTGNTYEQYF. DNA of the CDR3: TGCAGTGCTAGAGATTTTCGGACAGGGAATACATACGAGCAGTACTTC.